The present T cell receptor beta chain was sequenced within a study of shared clonotypes between healthy human individuals. Study outcomes and limitations: Exclusively blood specimens were collected; tissue repertoires likely differ. A generally larger estimated richness was seen in naive subsets than in memory subsets.

Each cell subset's genomic DNA was divided evenly among several immunoSEQ plates. The data were produced by immunoSEQ multiplex PCR, yet TCRdb's version contains in-frame clones alone and is incomplete. The sample gives hundreds of thousands of clones, roughly 70% of which show up once; about 1.8% is in the top ten. The CDR3 spans 15 residues. Germline-derived CDR1 and CDR2 are GTSNPN and SVGIG (reference sequence). With 0 bases clipped from V and 5 bases from J, the junction kept 8 bases outside the gene matches. Points on this clone: The antigen is undetermined.

The sequenced sample was memory CD4+ T cells sorted from blood. The sample's subset: CD45RA-negative fraction. This chain connects TRBV30 to TRBJ2-3; TRBD2 aligns across 7 bases. The clonotype comes from a woman aged 25-40 years in good health. The DNA for the CDR3 is TGTGCCTGGAGTGTACGGGGAGGGAGCGGAGATACGCAGTATTTT. Translating it yields CAWSVRGGSGDTQYF.